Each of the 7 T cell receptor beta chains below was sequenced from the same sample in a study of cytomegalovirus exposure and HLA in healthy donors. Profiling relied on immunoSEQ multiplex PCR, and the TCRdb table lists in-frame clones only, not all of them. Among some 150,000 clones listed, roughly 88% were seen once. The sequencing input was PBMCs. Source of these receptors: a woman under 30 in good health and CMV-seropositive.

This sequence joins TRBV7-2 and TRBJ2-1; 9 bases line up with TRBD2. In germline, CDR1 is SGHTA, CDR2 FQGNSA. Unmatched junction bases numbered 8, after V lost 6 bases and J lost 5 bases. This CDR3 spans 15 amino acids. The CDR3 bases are TGTGCCAGCAGTCTAGCGGGGATGGGGAACAATGAGCAGTTCTTC. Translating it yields CASSLAGMGNNEQFF. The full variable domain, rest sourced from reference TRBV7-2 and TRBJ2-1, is GAGVSQSPSNKVTEKGKDVELRCDPISGHTALYWYRQSLGQGLEFLIYFQGNSAPDKSGLPSDRFSAERTGGSVSTLTIQRTQQEDSAVYLCASSLAGMGNNEQFFGPGTRLTVL.

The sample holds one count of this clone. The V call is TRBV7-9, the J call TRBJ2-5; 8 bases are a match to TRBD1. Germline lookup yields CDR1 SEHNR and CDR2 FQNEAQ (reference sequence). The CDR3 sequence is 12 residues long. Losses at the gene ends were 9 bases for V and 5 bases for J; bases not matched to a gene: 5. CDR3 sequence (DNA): TGTGCCAGTCAGGGGGCAGGCGAGACCCAGTACTTC. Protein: CASQGAGETQYF.

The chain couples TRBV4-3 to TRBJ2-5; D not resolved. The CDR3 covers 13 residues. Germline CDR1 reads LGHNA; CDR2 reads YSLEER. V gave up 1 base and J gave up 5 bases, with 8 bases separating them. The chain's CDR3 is CASSQAIGETQYF. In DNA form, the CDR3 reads TGCGCCAGCAGCCAAGCCATTGGCGAGACCCAGTACTTC.

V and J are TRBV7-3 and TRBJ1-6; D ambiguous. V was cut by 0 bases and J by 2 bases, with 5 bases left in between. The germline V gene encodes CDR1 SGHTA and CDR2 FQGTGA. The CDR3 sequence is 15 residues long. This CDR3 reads CASSLTGAYNSPLHF. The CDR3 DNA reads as TGTGCCAGCAGCTTAACCGGGGCCTATAATTCACCCCTCCACTTT.

CDR3 sequence: CASSLGRQGFYEQYF. As DNA, the CDR3 is TGCGCCAGCAGCTTGGGTCGACAGGGTTTTTACGAGCAGTACTTC. The chain has TRBV5-1 and TRBJ2-7, with 7 bases fitting TRBD1. With 0 bases clipped from V and 4 bases from J, the junction kept 7 bases outside the gene matches. Germline CDR1 SGHRS, CDR2 YFSETQ. The length of the CDR3 is 15 residues.

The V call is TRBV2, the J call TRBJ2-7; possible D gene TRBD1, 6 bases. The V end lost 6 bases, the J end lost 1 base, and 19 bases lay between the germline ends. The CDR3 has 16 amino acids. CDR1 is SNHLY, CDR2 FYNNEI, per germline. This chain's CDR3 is CASRTDRIPFSYEQYF. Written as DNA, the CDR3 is TGTGCCAGCAGAACTGACAGGATTCCCTTTTCCTACGAGCAGTACTTC.

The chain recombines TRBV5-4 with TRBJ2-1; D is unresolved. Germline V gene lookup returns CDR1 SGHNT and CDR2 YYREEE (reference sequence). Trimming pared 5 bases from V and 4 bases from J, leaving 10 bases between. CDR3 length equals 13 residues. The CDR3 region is CASRGITYNEQFF. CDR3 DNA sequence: TGTGCCAGCAGGGGCATAACGTACAATGAGCAGTTCTTC.